This paragraph covers one T cell receptor (beta chain) sequence. The target antigen is unknown. This specimen belongs to a study of T cell repertoires in cytomegalovirus infection. CDR1 and CDR2 (germline): MDHEN, SYDVKM. The CDR3 consists of 14 residues. Unmatched junction bases numbered 4, after V lost 5 bases and J lost 6 bases. TCRdb independently ran MiXCR on the reads; one entry per CDR3 protein. The sample carries roughly 920,000 distinct CDR3 sequences, less than 35% recorded once. Specimen: cultured CD8+ T cells from PBMCs, collected from culture after CMV antigen stimulation. V gene TRBV28 combines with J gene TRBJ1-6, with TRBD1 matching over 7 bases. The source of this sequence is a human donor in good health (CMV status not recorded). Some clones in this sample may be carry-over from other donors' samples. This chain's CDR3 is CASSPGQSNSPLHF. In DNA, the CDR3 is TGTGCCAGCAGTCCGGGACAGAGTAATTCACCCCTCCACTTT.